The rows below give T cell receptor beta chains drawn from one sample of a study of Ad26.COV2.S vaccination and SARS-CoV-2 variants. Profiling relied on immunoSEQ multiplex PCR, and the TCRdb table lists in-frame clones only, not all of them. Among 500,000 or so clones listed, 85% to 90% were seen once. Specimen: peripheral blood, collected in a trial of Ad26.COV2.S vaccine versus placebo. The receptors were gathered from a person between 18 and 65 years old who received the Ad26.COV2.S COVID-19 vaccine or a placebo. Each CDR3 is given with its conserved first and last residue. A D gene is named only where the DNA matches it firmly. Rows may omit the clone size; those that give it use once, few, many or a size class.

cdr3_nt	cdr3_aa	d_call	clone_size	v_call	j_call
TGTGCCAGCAGCACCCGACTAGGCCTTCGGAACGAGCAGTACTTC	CASSTRLGLRNEQYF	.	.	TRBV7-2	TRBJ2-7
TGTGCCAGCAGTTTACCCAGGGGTACTACGGAGACCCAGTACTTC	CASSLPRGTTETQYF	.	.	TRBV28	TRBJ2-5
TGTGCCAGCAGCTTAACAGGGTTGGACAATGAGCAGTTCTTC	CASSLTGLDNEQFF	.	.	TRBV7-3	TRBJ2-1
TGCGCCAGCAGCTTGGGAGGGGACTATGGCTACACCTTC	CASSLGGDYGYTF	.	.	TRBV5-1	TRBJ1-2
TGTGCCAGCAGTTTGCAATCGACGGGGCTTATGAACACTGAAGCTTTCTTT	CASSLQSTGLMNTEAFF	.	.	TRBV27	TRBJ1-1
TGTGCCAGCAGCACTGACGGGGGACAGCCCCAGCATTTT	CASSTDGGQPQHF	.	.	TRBV5-4	TRBJ1-5
TGTGCCATCCCTGGGGGACAGGGAATCGGAATTGAGCAGTTCTTC	CAIPGGQGIGIEQFF	TRBD1	.	TRBV2	TRBJ2-1
TGTGCCACTGCGGCATCCTCAAGCTCTGGAAACACCATATATTTT	CATAASSSSGNTIYF	.	.	TRBV10-3	TRBJ1-3
TGTGCCAGCAGCCAAGTTGACAGAACCGGGGAGCTGTTTTTT	CASSQVDRTGELFF	.	.	TRBV3-1/TRBV3-2	TRBJ2-2
TGCGCCAGCAGCTTGACCGGGACAGGGTACGGGGCCAACGTCCTGACTTTC	CASSLTGTGYGANVLTF	TRBD1	.	TRBV5-1	TRBJ2-6
TGTGCCAGCAGCCCCTGGGGCGGATACACTGAAGCTTTCTTT	CASSPWGGYTEAFF	.	many	TRBV4-2	TRBJ1-1
TGTGCCAGCAGCTTAGGGACAGGGGCCGTCGGAGAAAAACTGTTTTTT	CASSLGTGAVGEKLFF	TRBD1	.	TRBV5-6	TRBJ1-4
TGTGCCAGCGCGCCGGGTAGCGGGAGTGCAGAGACCCAGTACTTC	CASAPGSGSAETQYF	TRBD2	.	TRBV5-8	TRBJ2-5
TGTGCCAGCAAAAAGGGGGCAGCGCCAGGGTACTTC	CASKKGAAPGYF	TRBD1	.	TRBV6-5	TRBJ2-4
TGTGCCAGCTCCCCCCCGTCGGGGTTCGGGAACGAGCAGTACTTC	CASSPPSGFGNEQYF	.	.	TRBV18	TRBJ2-7
TGCGCCAGCAGCCAAGGAGGATCGGCGGCCTACACCGGGGAGCTGTTTTTT	CASSQGGSAAYTGELFF	.	.	TRBV4-3	TRBJ2-2
TGTGCCAGCAGCTTCGCAGGGACTATCACTGAAGCTTTCTTT	CASSFAGTITEAFF	.	.	TRBV7-3	TRBJ1-1
TGTGCCAGCAGCTTGGGGCAGGGTTATAGCAATCAGCCCCAGCATTTT	CASSLGQGYSNQPQHF	.	.	TRBV5-8	TRBJ1-5
TGCGCCAGCAGCCCCGGGACTAGCAACACAGATACGCAGTATTTT	CASSPGTSNTDTQYF	TRBD2	.	TRBV5-1	TRBJ2-3
TGCGCCAGCAGCTTGGGGACTCGGACTAGCGGGGAGACCCAGTACTTC	CASSLGTRTSGETQYF	TRBD2	.	TRBV5-1	TRBJ2-5
TGTGCCAGCAGCTCCTCGGGGGCCAGCACAGATACGCAGTATTTT	CASSSSGASTDTQYF	.	.	TRBV11-2	TRBJ2-3
TGTGCCAGCAGCATCCGGGACACGGGGGCAACCCTCCACTTT	CASSIRDTGATLHF	.	.	TRBV5-4	TRBJ1-6